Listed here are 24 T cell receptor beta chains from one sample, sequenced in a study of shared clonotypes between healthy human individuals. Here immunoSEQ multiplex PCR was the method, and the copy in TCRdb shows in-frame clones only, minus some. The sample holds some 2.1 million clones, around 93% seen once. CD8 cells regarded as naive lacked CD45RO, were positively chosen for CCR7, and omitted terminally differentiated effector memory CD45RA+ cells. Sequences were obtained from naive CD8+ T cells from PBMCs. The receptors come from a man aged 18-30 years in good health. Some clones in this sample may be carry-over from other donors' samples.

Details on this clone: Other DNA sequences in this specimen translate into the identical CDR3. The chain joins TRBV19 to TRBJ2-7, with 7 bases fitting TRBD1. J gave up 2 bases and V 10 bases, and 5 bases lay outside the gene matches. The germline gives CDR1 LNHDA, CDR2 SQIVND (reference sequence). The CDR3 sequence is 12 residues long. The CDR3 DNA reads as TGTGCCACGGGGCAGGGGGCCTACGAGCAGTACTTC. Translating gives CATGQGAYEQYF.

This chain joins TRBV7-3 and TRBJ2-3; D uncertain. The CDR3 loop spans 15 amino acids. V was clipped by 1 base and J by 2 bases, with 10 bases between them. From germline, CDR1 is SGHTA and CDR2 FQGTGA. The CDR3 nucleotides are TGTGCCAGCAGCTTAAAGATAGGGATCACAGATACGCAGTATTTT. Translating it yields CASSLKIGITDTQYF.

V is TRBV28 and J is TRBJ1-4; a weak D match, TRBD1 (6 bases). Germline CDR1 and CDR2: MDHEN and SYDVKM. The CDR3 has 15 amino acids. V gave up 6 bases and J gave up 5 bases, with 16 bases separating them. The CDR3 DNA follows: TGTGCCAGCAGCAGACGGACAGTCGAAAATGAAAAACTGTTTTTT. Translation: CASSRRTVENEKLFF.

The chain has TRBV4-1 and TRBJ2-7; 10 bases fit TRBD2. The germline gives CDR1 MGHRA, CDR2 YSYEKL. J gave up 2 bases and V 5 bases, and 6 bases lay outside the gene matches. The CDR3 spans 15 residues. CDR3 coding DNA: TGCGCCAGCAGCTTGACTAGCGGGCCTACCTACGAGCAGTACTTC. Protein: CASSLTSGPTYEQYF.

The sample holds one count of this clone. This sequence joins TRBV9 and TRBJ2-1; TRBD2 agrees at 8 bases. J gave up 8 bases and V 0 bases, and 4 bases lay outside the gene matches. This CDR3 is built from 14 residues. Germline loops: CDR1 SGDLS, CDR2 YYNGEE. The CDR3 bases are TGTGCCAGCAGCGTAGCGGGAGGGACGCATGAGCAGTTCTTC. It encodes CASSVAGGTHEQFF.

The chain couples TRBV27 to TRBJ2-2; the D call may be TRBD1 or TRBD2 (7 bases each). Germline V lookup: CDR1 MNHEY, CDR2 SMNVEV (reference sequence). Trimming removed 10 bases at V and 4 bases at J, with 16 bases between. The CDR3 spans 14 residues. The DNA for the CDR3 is TGTGCCACCCAGACAGGGAGGGGCACCGGGGAGCTGTTTTTT. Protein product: CATQTGRGTGELFF.

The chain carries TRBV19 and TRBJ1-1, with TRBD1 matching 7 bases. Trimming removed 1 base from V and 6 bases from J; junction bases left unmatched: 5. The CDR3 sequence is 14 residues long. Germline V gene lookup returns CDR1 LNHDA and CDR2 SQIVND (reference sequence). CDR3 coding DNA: TGTGCCAGTAGTATAGGGACAGGCGGACCTGAAGCTTTCTTT. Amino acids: CASSIGTGGPEAFF.

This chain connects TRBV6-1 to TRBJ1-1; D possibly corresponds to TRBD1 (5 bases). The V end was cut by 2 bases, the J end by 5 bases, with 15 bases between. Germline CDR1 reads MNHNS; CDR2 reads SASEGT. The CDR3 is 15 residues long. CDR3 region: CASSETDNLWTEAFF. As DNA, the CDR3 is TGTGCCAGCAGTGAAACGGACAATCTTTGGACTGAAGCTTTCTTT.

The CDR3 region has the DNA TGTGCCAGCAGCGTGGGGACTAGCGGGATAGATACGCAGTATTTT. Its translation: CASSVGTSGIDTQYF. This chain connects TRBV9 to TRBJ2-3; 13 bases are shared with TRBD2. V was clipped by 2 bases and J by 5 bases; unmatched bases: 2. The germline V gene encodes CDR1 SGDLS and CDR2 YYNGEE. CDR3 size: 15 residues.

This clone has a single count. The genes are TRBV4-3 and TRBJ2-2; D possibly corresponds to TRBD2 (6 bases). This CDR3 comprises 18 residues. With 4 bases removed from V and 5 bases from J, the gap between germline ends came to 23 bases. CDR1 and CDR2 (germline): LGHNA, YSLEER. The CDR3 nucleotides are TGCGCCAGCAGCCCCCATCCGGGCGGGACCCAACTTACCGGGGAGCTGTTTTTT. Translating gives CASSPHPGGTQLTGELFF.

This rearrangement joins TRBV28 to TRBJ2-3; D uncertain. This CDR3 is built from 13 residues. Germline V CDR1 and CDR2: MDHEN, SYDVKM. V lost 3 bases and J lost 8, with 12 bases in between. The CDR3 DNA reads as TGTGCCAGCAGTTTGACGGAAGGTAGTACGCAGTATTTT. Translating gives CASSLTEGSTQYF.

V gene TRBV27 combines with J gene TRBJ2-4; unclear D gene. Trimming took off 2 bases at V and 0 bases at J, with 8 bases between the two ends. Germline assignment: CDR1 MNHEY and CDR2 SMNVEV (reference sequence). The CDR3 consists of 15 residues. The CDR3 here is CASSLAPVAKNIQYF. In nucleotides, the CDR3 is TGTGCCAGCAGTTTAGCTCCTGTAGCCAAAAACATTCAGTACTTC.

This CDR3 reads CASSSTGVGYTF. In DNA form, the CDR3 reads TGTGCCAGCAGCTCCACCGGGGTCGGCTACACCTTC. This chain links TRBV5-6 with TRBJ1-2; D is uncertain. This CDR3 is 12 amino acids long. V lost 3 bases and J lost 8, with 11 bases in between. Germline-derived CDR1 and CDR2 are SGHDT and YYEEEE.

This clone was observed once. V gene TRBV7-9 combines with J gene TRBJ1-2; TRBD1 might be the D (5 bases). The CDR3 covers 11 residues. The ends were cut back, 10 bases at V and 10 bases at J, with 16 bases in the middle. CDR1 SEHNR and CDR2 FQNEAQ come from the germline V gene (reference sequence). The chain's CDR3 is CATLLGAHYTF. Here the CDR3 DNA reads TGTGCCACCCTCCTAGGGGCACACTACACCTTC.

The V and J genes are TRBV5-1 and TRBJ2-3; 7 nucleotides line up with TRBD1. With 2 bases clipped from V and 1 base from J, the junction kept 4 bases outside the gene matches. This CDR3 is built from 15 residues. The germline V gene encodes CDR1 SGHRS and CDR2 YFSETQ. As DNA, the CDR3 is TGCGCCAGCAGCTTTCCCGACAGGGGCACAGATACGCAGTATTTT. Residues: CASSFPDRGTDTQYF.

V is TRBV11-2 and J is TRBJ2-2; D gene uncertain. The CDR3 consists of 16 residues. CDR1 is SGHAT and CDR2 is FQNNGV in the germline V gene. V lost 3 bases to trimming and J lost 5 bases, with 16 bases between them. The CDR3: CASSFVSWGLTGELFF. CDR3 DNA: TGTGCCAGCAGCTTTGTTTCTTGGGGTTTAACCGGGGAGCTGTTTTTT.

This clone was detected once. The CDR3 protein is CASTPAGGDNEQFF. The CDR3 nucleotides read TGTGCCAGCACCCCAGCGGGAGGGGACAATGAGCAGTTCTTC. This rearrangement joins TRBV28 to TRBJ2-1; the match to TRBD2 covers 10 bases. Germline V gives CDR1 MDHEN, CDR2 SYDVKM. V lost 7 bases, J lost 5 bases, and 5 bases stayed unmatched. The CDR3 spans 14 residues. The full variable domain, in which reference TRBV28 and TRBJ2-1 provide the parts outside the CDR3, is DVKVTQSSRYLVKRTGEKVFLECVQDMDHENMFWYRQDPGLGLRLIYFSYDVKMKEKGDIPEGYSVSREKKERFSLILESASTNQTSMYLCASTPAGGDNEQFFGPGTRLTVL.

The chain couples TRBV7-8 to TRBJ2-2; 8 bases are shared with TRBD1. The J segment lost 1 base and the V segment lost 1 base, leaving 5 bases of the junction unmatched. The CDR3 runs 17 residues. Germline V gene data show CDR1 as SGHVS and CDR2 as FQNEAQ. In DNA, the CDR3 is TGTGCCAGCAGCTTAGACCTGGACAGGGAGAACACCGGGGAGCTGTTTTTT. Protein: CASSLDLDRENTGELFF.

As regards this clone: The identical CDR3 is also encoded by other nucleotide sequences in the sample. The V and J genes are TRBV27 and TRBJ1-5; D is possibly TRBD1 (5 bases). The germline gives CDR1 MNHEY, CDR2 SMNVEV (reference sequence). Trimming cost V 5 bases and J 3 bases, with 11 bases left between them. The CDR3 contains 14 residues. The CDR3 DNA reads TGTGCCAGCAGTCCAACCGGGACCAATCAGCCCCAGCATTTT. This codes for CASSPTGTNQPQHF.

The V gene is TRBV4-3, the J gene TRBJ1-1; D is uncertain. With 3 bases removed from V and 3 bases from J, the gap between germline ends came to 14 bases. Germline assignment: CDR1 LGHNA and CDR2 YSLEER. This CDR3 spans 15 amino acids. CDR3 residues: CASSQAGLRDTEAFF. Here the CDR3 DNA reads TGCGCCAGCAGCCAGGCAGGTCTCCGGGACACTGAAGCTTTCTTT.

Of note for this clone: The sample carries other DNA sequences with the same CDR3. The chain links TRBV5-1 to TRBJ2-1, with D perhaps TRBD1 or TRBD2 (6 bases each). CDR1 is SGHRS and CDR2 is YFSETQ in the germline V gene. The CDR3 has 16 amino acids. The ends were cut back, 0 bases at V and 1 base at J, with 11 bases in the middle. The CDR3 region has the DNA TGCGCCAGCAGCTTGGTGGGGGGCTCGTCCTACAATGAGCAGTTCTTC. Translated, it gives CASSLVGGSSYNEQFF.

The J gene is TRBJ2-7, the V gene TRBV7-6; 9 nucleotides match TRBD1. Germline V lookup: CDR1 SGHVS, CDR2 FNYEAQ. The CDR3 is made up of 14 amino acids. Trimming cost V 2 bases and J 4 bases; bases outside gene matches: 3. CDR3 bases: TGTGCCAGCAGCTTATCCGGGACAGGGTACGAGCAGTACTTC. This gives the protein CASSLSGTGYEQYF.

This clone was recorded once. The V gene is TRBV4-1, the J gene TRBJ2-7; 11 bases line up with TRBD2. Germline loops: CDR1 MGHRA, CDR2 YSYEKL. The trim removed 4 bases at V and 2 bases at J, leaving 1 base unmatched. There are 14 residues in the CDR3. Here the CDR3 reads CASSLAGGTYEQYF. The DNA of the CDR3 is TGCGCCAGCAGCCTAGCGGGAGGGACCTACGAGCAGTACTTC.

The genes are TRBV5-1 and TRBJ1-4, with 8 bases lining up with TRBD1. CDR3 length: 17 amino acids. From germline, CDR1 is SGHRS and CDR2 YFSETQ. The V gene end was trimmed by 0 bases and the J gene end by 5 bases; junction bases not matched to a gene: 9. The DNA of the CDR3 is TGCGCCAGCAGCTTGGCCTCGGACAGGGCCGTAAATGAAAAACTGTTTTTT. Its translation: CASSLASDRAVNEKLFF.